This T cell receptor (beta chain) was recorded in a study of blood T cell repertoires in COVID-19. Study at large: In each case, the material was cDNA or gDNA derived from T cells, B-cell-depleted T cells, or PBMCs.

With 3 bases removed from V and 1 base from J, the gap between germline ends came to 9 bases. This CDR3 contains 14 residues. The germline CDR1 and CDR2 sequences are SNHLY and FYNNEI. The assay was immunoSEQ multiplex PCR, and TCRdb's table has in-frame clones only and misses some. The table shows 250,000 or so clones, with roughly 90% occurring only once. This receptor was taken from a woman in her sixties or seventies with COVID-19, enrolled during active disease. V gene TRBV2 combines with J gene TRBJ1-1, with D possibly TRBD1 on 6 matching bases. The sequencing sample was made of peripheral blood. CDR3 sequence (DNA): TGTGCCAGCAGTGAGCAGGGGAAGAACACTGAAGCTTTCTTT. It yields the protein CASSEQGKNTEAFF.